Shown below are 7 T cell receptor beta chains from a single sample sequenced in a study of blood T cell repertoires in COVID-19. Method: immunoSEQ multiplex PCR; TCRdb's copy keeps in-frame clones and lacks some. Of 210,000 or so clones detected, about 90% appear once; the ten largest clones hold 2.2%. Sequencing was performed on peripheral blood. The source of these receptors is a woman between 50 and 59 years old with acute or convalescent COVID-19.

This clone has a single count. V is TRBV3-1 (or the pseudogene TRBV3-2) and J is TRBJ1-2; 9 nucleotides match TRBD1. With 4 bases clipped from V and 4 bases from J, the junction kept 10 bases outside the gene matches. This CDR3 contains 16 residues. CDR1 is LGHDT, CDR2 YNNKEL, per germline (reference sequence). The CDR3 bases are TGTGCCAGCAGCCGACCGGGACAGGGAAGTCGCTATGGCTACACCTTC. Translated, it gives CASSRPGQGSRYGYTF.

The V gene is TRBV19, the J gene TRBJ2-3, with D possibly being TRBD2 (5 bases). V dropped 5 bases and J dropped 6 bases, with 15 bases sitting between them. The CDR3 sequence is 14 residues long. The germline CDR1 and CDR2 sequences are LNHDA and SQIVND (reference sequence). CDR3 sequence reads: CASSFAGPGDTQYF. CDR3 nucleotide sequence: TGTGCCAGTAGTTTTGCCGGTCCGGGGGATACGCAGTATTTT.

The chain's CDR3 is CASSEVADSPLHF. CDR3 in DNA: TGTGCCAGCAGTGAAGTCGCAGATTCACCCCTCCACTTT. The rearrangement joins TRBV25-1 to TRBJ1-6, with D hard to call. V dropped 2 bases and J dropped 8 bases, with 7 bases sitting between them. This CDR3 has 13 amino acids. CDR1 MGHDK and CDR2 SYGVNS come from the germline V gene.

This clone occurred once. J is TRBJ2-1 and V is TRBV7-2; TRBD2 aligns across 7 bases. Trimming took 7 bases from V and 6 from J; bases not matched to a gene: 9. Germline V gene sequence: CDR1 SGHTA, CDR2 FQGNSA. The CDR3 consists of 14 residues. In DNA, the CDR3 is TGTGCCAGCAAGGGCGGGAGAAAGGGCAATGAGCAGTTCTTC. Translating it yields CASKGGRKGNEQFF.

This clone occurred once. The gene calls are TRBV27 and TRBJ2-5; 10 nucleotides align to TRBD2. Per the germline V gene, CDR1 is MNHEY and CDR2 is SMNVEV (reference sequence). The CDR3 totals 17 residues. The V segment lost 2 bases and the J segment 3 bases; nucleotides outside the gene matches: 9. The CDR3 is CASSLGSRTSGEETQYF. In DNA form, the CDR3 reads TGTGCCAGCAGTTTAGGGAGCCGGACTAGCGGAGAAGAGACCCAGTACTTC.

The chain links TRBV7-9 to TRBJ2-6; no definite D call. Germline V gene sequence: CDR1 SEHNR, CDR2 FQNEAQ (reference sequence). The CDR3 is made up of 13 amino acids. This chain's CDR3 is CAATNSGANVLTF. The DNA of the CDR3 is TGTGCGGCCACAAACTCTGGGGCCAACGTCCTGACTTTC.

The chain carries TRBV5-5 and TRBJ2-5, with 8 bases aligning to TRBD2. The CDR3 spans 16 residues. The V segment lost 0 bases and the J segment 6 bases; nucleotides outside the gene matches: 10. Germline CDR1 reads SGHKS; CDR2 reads YYEKEE (reference sequence). In nucleotides, the CDR3 is TGTGCCAGCAGCTTGGGGCCAGCGGGGGTGGTAAAGACCCAGTACTTC. Protein: CASSLGPAGVVKTQYF. Full variable domain (outside the CDR3, taken from reference TRBV5-5 and TRBJ2-5): DAGVTQSPTHLIKTRGQQVTLRCSPISGHKSVSWYQQVLGQGPQFIFQYYEKEERGRGNFPDRFSARQFPNYSSELNVNALLLGDSALYLCASSLGPAGVVKTQYFGPGTRLLVL.